Listed here are 2 T cell receptor beta chains from one sample, sequenced in a study of T cells in localized non-small cell lung cancer. The data were produced by immunoSEQ multiplex PCR, yet TCRdb's version contains in-frame clones alone and is incomplete. This table holds about 24,000 clones, more than 75% found once. The sample consisted of peripheral blood, taken before any cancer treatment. Every receptor here comes from a male donor older than 55 with stage I squamous cell lung carcinoma.

This clone was seen a single time. The chain is built from TRBV10-3 and TRBJ1-5, with 10 bases lining up with TRBD1. J lost 5 bases, V lost 11 bases, and 12 bases had no gene match. The germline CDR1 and CDR2 sequences are ENHRY and SYGVKD. This CDR3 has 15 residues. The CDR3 protein is CAAGDRGFGDQPQHF. In nucleotides, the CDR3 is TGTGCCGCCGGGGACAGGGGTTTCGGCGATCAGCCCCAGCATTTT.

This chain links TRBV5-5 with TRBJ1-2; 7 bases match TRBD1. This CDR3 is built from 14 residues. J gave up 3 bases and V 1 base, and 3 bases lay outside the gene matches. The germline gives CDR1 SGHKS, CDR2 YYEKEE (reference sequence). Here the CDR3 reads CASSLITGDYGYTF. The CDR3 DNA reads TGTGCCAGCAGCTTGATCACAGGGGACTATGGCTACACCTTC. Based on the CDR3 plus reference TRBV5-5 and TRBJ1-2, the full variable domain is DAGVTQSPTHLIKTRGQQVTLRCSPISGHKSVSWYQQVLGQGPQFIFQYYEKEERGRGNFPDRFSARQFPNYSSELNVNALLLGDSALYLCASSLITGDYGYTFGSGTRLTVV.